These T cell receptor beta chains were read from a single sample in a study of blood T cell repertoires in COVID-19. TCRdb keeps only in-frame clones here, not all; method: immunoSEQ multiplex PCR. Altogether some 38,000 clones are present, 84% being singletons, with the ten largest covering about 1.5%. The sample was peripheral blood. The receptors come from a man in his sixties with COVID-19, enrolled during active disease. CDR3s include the opening cysteine and the closing phenylalanine or tryptophan. The D gene is left open where the match is weak. Size tells how often a clone was seen (once, few, many) or the class of an expanded clone, and some rows leave it out.

v_call	j_call	clone_size	d_call	cdr3_aa	cdr3_nt
TRBV7-8	TRBJ1-1	NA	NA	CASSPGTKGAFF	TGTGCCAGCAGCCCAGGGACAAAAGGGGCTTTCTTT
TRBV6-2/TRBV6-3	TRBJ1-1	NA	TRBD1	CASSRQGEAFF	TGTGCCAGCAGTCGACAGGGTGAAGCTTTCTTT
TRBV9	TRBJ2-1	NA	TRBD1	CASSAQGRYNEQFF	TGTGCCAGCAGCGCACAGGGGCGGTACAATGAGCAGTTCTTC
TRBV28	TRBJ1-1	NA	NA	CASSLSGGGRLNTEAFF	TGTGCCAGCAGTTTAAGCGGTGGGGGCAGACTGAACACTGAAGCTTTCTTT
TRBV28	TRBJ1-1	once	NA	CASSSADSVNTEAFF	TGTGCCAGCAGTTCCGCGGACAGTGTGAACACTGAAGCTTTCTTT
TRBV12-3/TRBV12-4	TRBJ1-1	NA	NA	CASSITGIAFF	TGTGCCAGCAGTATAACAGGGATAGCTTTCTTT
TRBV24-1	TRBJ2-2	NA	NA	CASGAGANTGELFF	TGTGCCAGTGGGGCAGGGGCAAACACCGGGGAGCTGTTTTTT
TRBV5-1	TRBJ1-1	NA	NA	CASSSQGQMNTEAFF	TGCGCCAGCAGCTCCCAGGGACAAATGAACACTGAAGCTTTCTTT
TRBV5-8	TRBJ2-1	NA	TRBD1	CASSLGQTGFEQFF	TGTGCCAGCAGCTTGGGACAGACAGGGTTTGAGCAGTTCTTC
TRBV7-9	TRBJ2-7	NA	TRBD1	CATGQGYEQYF	TGTGCCACGGGACAGGGTTACGAGCAGTACTTC
TRBV30	TRBJ1-6	NA	NA	CAWRTLVATPLHF	TGTGCCTGGAGGACCCTGGTAGCGACACCCCTCCACTTT
TRBV30	TRBJ2-3	NA	TRBD2	CAWNPGGSTDTQYF	TGTGCCTGGAACCCGGGAGGGAGCACAGATACGCAGTATTTT
TRBV7-9	TRBJ2-7	NA	NA	CASSTIFGQGNEQYF	TGTGCCAGCAGCACCATTTTTGGGCAGGGAAACGAGCAGTACTTC
TRBV5-6	TRBJ1-2	NA	NA	CASSLERGPGYTF	TGTGCCAGCAGCTTGGAGCGAGGGCCTGGCTACACCTTC
TRBV10-3	TRBJ1-2	NA	TRBD1	CAIQREQGTYGYTF	TGTGCCATCCAAAGGGAACAGGGGACCTATGGCTACACCTTC
TRBV30	TRBJ1-6	NA	NA	CAWSRNSPLHF	TGTGCCTGGAGCAGGAATTCACCCCTCCACTTT
TRBV7-9	TRBJ2-5	NA	NA	CASSLMTRQETQYF	TGTGCCAGCAGCTTAATGACTAGGCAAGAGACCCAGTACTTC
TRBV7-7	TRBJ2-5	NA	NA	CASSPTGTRQTQYF	TGTGCCAGCAGCCCGACCGGGACAAGGCAGACCCAGTACTTC
TRBV3-1/TRBV3-2	TRBJ2-7	NA	NA	CASSPTSVYEQYF	TGTGCCAGCAGCCCCACATCCGTCTACGAGCAGTACTTC
TRBV27	TRBJ1-1	NA	NA	CASSLFPGRTEAFF	TGTGCCAGCAGTTTATTTCCAGGGCGCACTGAAGCTTTCTTT
TRBV24-1	TRBJ1-2	NA	NA	CATSDLGNYGYTF	TGTGCCACCAGTGATTTGGGCAATTATGGCTACACCTTC
TRBV28	TRBJ2-1	NA	TRBD2	CASSFLAGDYNEQFF	TGTGCCAGCAGTTTTCTAGCGGGGGACTACAATGAGCAGTTCTTC
TRBV23-1	TRBJ1-4	NA	NA	CASTPRFGEKLFF	TGCGCCAGCACCCCCCGTTTCGGTGAAAAACTGTTTTTT
TRBV19	TRBJ1-2	NA	TRBD1	CATEQGSYGYTF	TGTGCCACCGAACAGGGGAGCTATGGCTACACCTTC
TRBV7-2	TRBJ1-6	NA	NA	CASSLVGFSAPLHF	TGTGCCAGCAGCTTAGTCGGGTTTTCTGCACCCCTCCACTTT
TRBV29-1	TRBJ1-1	few	NA	CSVAVGDLNTEAFF	TGCAGCGTTGCTGTAGGGGATTTGAACACTGAAGCTTTCTTT
TRBV18	TRBJ1-3	NA	NA	CASSPAVISGNTIYF	TGTGCCAGCTCACCGGCGGTGATCTCTGGAAACACCATATATTTT
TRBV6-5	TRBJ1-2	NA	TRBD1	CASSYQQGNYGYTF	TGTGCCAGCAGTTACCAACAGGGGAACTATGGCTACACCTTC
TRBV28	TRBJ1-3	NA	NA	CASITRRRVGNTIYF	TGTGCCAGCATTACCAGAAGGAGGGTTGGAAACACCATATATTTT
TRBV5-1	TRBJ1-2	NA	TRBD1	CASSLGTGPNGYTF	TGCGCCAGCAGCTTGGGGACAGGGCCAAATGGCTACACCTTC
TRBV10-3	TRBJ1-5	NA	TRBD1	CAISDGAHRGLLPQHF	TGTGCCATCAGTGACGGGGCCCACAGGGGGCTTCTGCCCCAGCATTTT
TRBV28	TRBJ1-2	once	NA	CASSSDYGYTF	TGTGCCAGCAGTTCGGACTATGGCTACACCTTC
TRBV27	TRBJ2-1	NA	NA	CASSFLTVSSYNEQFF	TGTGCCAGCAGTTTTTTGACAGTTAGCTCCTACAATGAGCAGTTCTTC
TRBV19	TRBJ1-1	NA	NA	CAISTEGFTEAFF	TGTGCCATCTCTACTGAGGGCTTCACTGAAGCTTTCTTT
TRBV6-5	TRBJ1-5	NA	NA	CASSGEGNQPQHF	TGTGCCAGCAGCGGGGAGGGGAATCAGCCCCAGCATTTT
TRBV27	TRBJ2-1	NA	NA	CASNYRLGNEQFF	TGTGCCAGCAATTACAGGTTGGGGAATGAGCAGTTCTTC